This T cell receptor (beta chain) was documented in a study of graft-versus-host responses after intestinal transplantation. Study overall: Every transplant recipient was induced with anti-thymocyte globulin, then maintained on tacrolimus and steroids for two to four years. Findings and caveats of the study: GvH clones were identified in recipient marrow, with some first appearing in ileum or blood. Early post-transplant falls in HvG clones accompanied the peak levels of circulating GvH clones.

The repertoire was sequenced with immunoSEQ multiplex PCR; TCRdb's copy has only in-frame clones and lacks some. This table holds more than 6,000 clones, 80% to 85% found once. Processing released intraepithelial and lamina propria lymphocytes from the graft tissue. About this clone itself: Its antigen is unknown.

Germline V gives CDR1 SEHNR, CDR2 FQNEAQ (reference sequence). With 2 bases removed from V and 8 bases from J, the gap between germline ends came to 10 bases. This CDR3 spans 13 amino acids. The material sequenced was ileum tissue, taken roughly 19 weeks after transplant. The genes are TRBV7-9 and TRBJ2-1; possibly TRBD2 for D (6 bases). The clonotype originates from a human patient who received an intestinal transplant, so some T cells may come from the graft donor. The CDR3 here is CASSLFREYEQFF. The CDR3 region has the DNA TGTGCCAGCAGCTTATTTCGGGAGTATGAGCAGTTCTTC.